The clone carrying this T cell receptor (beta chain) was recorded only once. As yet, its antigen is unknown. CD8 cells classed as naive were CD45RO-negative and positively selected for CCR7, excluding terminally differentiated effector memory CD45RA+ cells. These data originate in a study of shared clonotypes between healthy human individuals. Across several immunoSEQ plates, the genomic DNA of each subset was split evenly. The table came from immunoSEQ multiplex PCR; TCRdb's copy has only in-frame clones and leaves some out. This table holds approximately 810,000 clones, 80% to 95% found once. The germline V and J ends were trimmed by 2 bases and 5 bases, with 17 bases remaining between them. Germline CDR1 SGHNT, CDR2 YYREEE (reference sequence). This CDR3 is built from 16 residues. Whole-study results and caveats: Lower generation probabilities were found for non-shared clonotypes than for those shared by all four donors.

Sample: naive CD8+ T cells sorted from blood. The genes are TRBV5-4 and TRBJ2-1; a possible D gene is TRBD1 (5 bases). This TCR was recovered from a man aged 30 to 45 in good health. CDR3 nucleotides: TGTGCCAGCAGCTTTCAGGGAATGGAATTAAACAATGAGCAGTTCTTC. Translating gives CASSFQGMELNNEQFF.